Included here is one T cell receptor (beta chain) sequence, with context. Original processing notes: Researchers report that nucleated cell counts were estimated from reference gene primer amplification. Clones were sequenced by immunoSEQ multiplex PCR, and TCRdb holds only the in-frame ones, with some missing. The D gene and trimming were derived from the DNA, and the V and J assignments and clone size from that table. The table has over 150,000 clones, almost 80% seen once; the top ten hold approximately 26%. These data are taken from a study of blood T cell repertoires in COVID-19. For the study at large: The United States, Italy and Spain provided the acute and convalescent COVID-19 samples. PBMCs, B-cell-depleted T cells, or T cells provided the cDNA or gDNA that made up the material.

V was clipped by 4 bases and J by 5 bases; unmatched bases: 6. This CDR3 spans 15 amino acids. The germline V gene encodes CDR1 SGHRS and CDR2 YFSETQ. Sequences were obtained from peripheral blood. V usage is TRBV5-1 and J usage is TRBJ1-4, with 9 bases that match TRBD1. This clonotype originated in a woman in her sixties or seventies with acute or convalescent COVID-19. The CDR3 coding sequence is TGCGCCAGCAGCATAACGGGGACAGGGAATGAAAAACTGTTTTTT. Its protein product is CASSITGTGNEKLFF.